This entry lists 18 T cell receptor beta chains sequenced from one sample in a study of T cell repertoires in cytomegalovirus infection (dated 2019 in TCRdb). The run used an Illumina HiSeq 1500. TCRdb reanalyzed the raw reads on its own, using fastp at Q25 for trimming and MiXCR for clone calling, and kept in-frame beta chains. Entries are consolidated by CDR3 protein sequence, retaining the most common genes and DNA. Recorded for this sample are about 140,000 distinct CDR3 sequences; about 6.3% of them occurred a single time. The ten largest clones add up to roughly 18% of the sample. Sequencing was done on a sample of PBMCs. The receptors were gathered from a human donor in good health (CMV status not recorded). Some clones in this sample may be carry-over from other donors' samples.

This clonotype was seen a few times. This rearrangement joins TRBV7-3 to TRBJ2-2; weak D call: TRBD1 (6 bases). Germline loops: CDR1 SGHTA, CDR2 FQGTGA. V lost 8 bases and J 2 bases, leaving 9 bases between the germline ends. This CDR3 spans 13 amino acids. The CDR3 nucleotides read TGTGCCAGCGAGGACAGAAACACCGGGGAGCTGTTTTTT. Translated, it gives CASEDRNTGELFF. The full variable domain, in which reference TRBV7-3 and TRBJ2-2 provide the parts outside the CDR3, is GAGVSQTPSNKVTEKGKYVELRCDPISGHTALYWYRQSLGQGPEFLIYFQGTGAADDSGLPNDRFFAVRPEGSVSTLKIQRTERGDSAVYLCASEDRNTGELFFGEGSRLTVL.

The sample holds many counts of this clonotype. CDR3 protein: CSARTGGPTTDTQYF. In DNA form, the CDR3 reads TGCAGTGCCCGGACGGGGGGGCCAACCACAGATACGCAGTATTTT. This sequence joins TRBV20-1 and TRBJ2-3; TRBD2 matches at 8 bases. The ends lost 6 bases at V and 2 bases at J; junction bases unmatched: 10. CDR3 length: 15 amino acids. Per the germline V gene, CDR1 is DFQATT and CDR2 is SNEGSKA (reference sequence).

This clonotype has a count of ten or more. J is TRBJ1-5 and V is TRBV4-1, with no clear D. CDR3 length: 15 amino acids. V was trimmed by 0 bases and J by 3 bases, leaving 9 bases between them. Germline lookup yields CDR1 MGHRA and CDR2 YSYEKL. The CDR3 is CASSQEQLTNQPQHF. CDR3 nucleotides: TGCGCCAGCAGCCAAGAACAGCTTACCAATCAGCCCCAGCATTTT.

The V gene is TRBV7-9, the J gene TRBJ1-2; D uncertain. The V end lost 6 bases, the J end lost 6 bases, and 11 bases lay between the germline ends. There are 12 residues in the CDR3. Germline V gene sequence: CDR1 SEHNR, CDR2 FQNEAQ (reference sequence). The CDR3 loop is CASRQDLHGYTF. DNA of the CDR3: TGTGCCAGCAGGCAGGACTTACATGGCTACACCTTC.

At least ten counts were recorded for this clonotype. The genes are TRBV7-2 and TRBJ2-7; no clear D. V gave up 1 base and J gave up 6 bases, with 7 bases separating them. Germline V gene data show CDR1 as SGHTA and CDR2 as FQGNSA. The CDR3 contains 12 residues. CDR3: CASSLVASEQYF. The CDR3 DNA reads as TGTGCCAGCAGCTTAGTTGCCAGCGAGCAGTACTTC.

Ten or more counts support this clonotype. Lacking the conserved final phenylalanine or tryptophan, this CDR3 likely reflects a read error. The limits of the CDR3 on the DNA are not certain, so only TCRdb's listed CDR3 is given. This chain connects TRBV20-1 to TRBJ1-2; the table assigns TRBD1, which was not confirmed against the DNA. The CDR3 has 9 residues if both end residues are counted. In germline, CDR1 is DFQATT, CDR2 SNEGSKA (reference sequence). CDR3 protein: CSARDNLGE.

This clonotype was found many times. V usage is TRBV27 and J usage is TRBJ2-7; TRBD1 aligns across 8 bases. The V and J ends lost 6 bases and 5 bases, in that order; junction bases with no gene match: 9. The CDR3 runs to 14 residues. Germline V lookup: CDR1 MNHEY, CDR2 SMNVEV (reference sequence). This CDR3 is CASRTGQGLDEQYF. DNA of the CDR3: TGTGCCAGCAGGACTGGACAGGGTTTGGACGAGCAGTACTTC.

This clonotype was found many times. This rearrangement joins TRBV7-2 to TRBJ2-1; the match to TRBD2 covers 10 bases. The CDR3 runs 20 residues. J gave up 0 bases and V 5 bases, and 16 bases lay outside the gene matches. Germline V gene data show CDR1 as SGHTA and CDR2 as FQGNSA. CDR3 protein: CASSRGRLAGAISSYNEQFF. In DNA form, the CDR3 reads TGTGCCAGCAGCCGAGGGAGGCTAGCGGGGGCCATCAGCTCCTACAATGAGCAGTTCTTC.

Ten or more counts support this clonotype. The CDR3 DNA follows: TGTGCCAGCTCCCACAGGGAAAAAATGAACGAGCAGTACTTC. This sequence encodes CASSHREKMNEQYF. J is TRBJ2-7 and V is TRBV28; TRBD1 is a possible D gene (6 bases). Trimming took off 8 bases at V and 5 bases at J, with 19 bases between the two ends. Germline-derived CDR1 and CDR2 are MDHEN and SYDVKM. The CDR3 is made up of 14 amino acids.

Ten or more counts support this clonotype. V gene TRBV29-1 combines with J gene TRBJ1-1; maybe TRBD1 (5 bases). Deletions cut 3 bases from V and 0 bases from J, with 11 bases between. There are 14 residues in the CDR3. Germline loops: CDR1 SQVTM, CDR2 ANQGSEA. The CDR3 DNA is TGCAGCGTTGAGGCAGGGCCGCTGAACACTGAAGCTTTCTTT. This translates into CSVEAGPLNTEAFF. The variable domain in full, with the rest retrieved from reference TRBV29-1 and TRBJ1-1, is SAVISQKPSRDICQRGTSLTIQCQVDSQVTMMFWYRQQPGQSLTLIATANQGSEATYESGFVIDKFPISRPNLTFSTLTVSNMSPEDSSIYLCSVEAGPLNTEAFFGQGTRLTVV.

V and J are TRBV20-1 and TRBJ2-1; possible D gene TRBD1, 6 bases. With 2 bases removed from V and 5 bases from J, the gap between germline ends came to 10 bases. Germline V lookup: CDR1 DFQATT, CDR2 SNEGSKA (reference sequence). The CDR3 length is 13 residues. The CDR3 protein is CSARQGPHNEQFF. As DNA, the CDR3 is TGCAGTGCTAGACAGGGGCCCCACAATGAGCAGTTCTTC.

This clonotype was detected many times. The chain couples TRBV10-3 to TRBJ1-1; no clear D gene. Trimming pared 2 bases from V and 2 bases from J, leaving 6 bases between. Germline loops: CDR1 ENHRY, CDR2 SYGVKD. The CDR3 runs 13 residues. CDR3 DNA: TGTGCCATCAGTGAGAGGCAAAACACTGAAGCTTTCTTT. Amino acid sequence: CAISERQNTEAFF.

This clonotype was counted many times. CDR3 nucleotides: TGTGCCAGCAGCCCGGACAGGGGATTCACTGAAGCTTTCTTT. Its translation is CASSPDRGFTEAFF. V is TRBV7-9 and J is TRBJ1-1, with 9 nucleotides matching TRBD1. After removal of 5 bases from V and 4 bases from J, the junction contained 5 bases not matched to a gene. This CDR3 spans 14 amino acids. Germline-derived CDR1 and CDR2 are SEHNR and FQNEAQ (reference sequence). The entire variable domain, with the rest obtained from reference TRBV7-9 and TRBJ1-1, is as follows: DTGVSQNPRHKITKRGQNVTFRCDPISEHNRLYWYRQTLGQGPEFLTYFQNEAQLEKSRLLSDRFSAERPKGSFSTLEIQRTEQGDSAMYLCASSPDRGFTEAFFGQGTRLTVV.

This clonotype came up a few times. The chain recombines TRBV11-2 with TRBJ2-1; D remains ambiguous. Germline lookup yields CDR1 SGHAT and CDR2 FQNNGV. The length of the CDR3 is 16 residues. Trimming stripped 0 bases from V and 0 bases from J, with 9 bases between. The CDR3: CASSLDLDASYNEQFF. DNA of the CDR3: TGTGCCAGCAGCTTAGACCTTGATGCCTCCTACAATGAGCAGTTCTTC.

This clonotype was observed at least ten times. The chain combines TRBV29-1 with TRBJ1-2; D call uncertain. CDR1 and CDR2 from the germline V gene are SQVTM and ANQGSEA. This CDR3 is built from 11 residues. V lost 3 bases and J lost 4, with 6 bases in between. Here the CDR3 DNA reads TGCAGCGTTGAGAAGGGCTATGGCTACACCTTC. This gives the protein CSVEKGYGYTF.

This clonotype was found a few times. The rearrangement links TRBV2 to TRBJ2-1; tentative D call: TRBD2 (5 bases). With 1 base removed from V and 10 bases from J, the gap between germline ends came to 11 bases. This CDR3 is 13 amino acids long. Germline CDR1 and CDR2: SNHLY and FYNNEI. CDR3 region: CASSEGRQREQFF. The CDR3 DNA reads as TGTGCCAGCAGTGAAGGGCGGCAGCGGGAGCAGTTCTTC.

Ten or more counts support this clonotype. This chain links TRBV7-2 with TRBJ1-1; a possible D gene is TRBD1 (5 bases). The CDR3 totals 14 residues. The ends were cut back, 5 bases at V and 1 base at J, with 11 bases in the middle. From germline, CDR1 is SGHTA and CDR2 FQGNSA. CDR3 region: CASSPQTGNTEAFF. The CDR3 DNA reads TGTGCCAGCAGCCCTCAAACAGGGAACACTGAAGCTTTCTTT.

This clonotype was observed many times. One end of the junction fails to match germline, which may point to a read error. The chain's CDR3 is CASSPDRSNEQFF. Here the CDR3 DNA reads TGTGCTAGCAGCCCGGACAGGTCCAATGAGCAGTTCTTC. The chain recombines TRBV7-7 with TRBJ2-1; the match to TRBD1 covers 7 bases. Germline CDR1 and CDR2: SSHAT and FNYEAQ (reference sequence). The CDR3 sequence is 13 residues long.